The rows below give T cell receptor beta chains drawn from one sample of a study of memory CD4+ T cells and cytomegalovirus serostatus. Here immunoSEQ multiplex PCR was the method, and the copy in TCRdb shows in-frame clones only, minus some. The sample contains tens of thousands of clones, 78% of which appear only once. The sequencing input was memory CD4+ T cells from blood. The receptors originated from an adult in good health and CMV-seronegative. Both conserved end residues are part of each CDR3. Fields, in order: clone size, V gene, CDR3 length, D gene, J gene, CDR3 DNA, CDR3 protein. D genes are given only for firm matches. Clone size appears in some rows only: once, few, many, or a class for an expanded clone.

>few|TRBV25-1|13|-|TRBJ2-7
TGTGCCAGCAGCGTGACAGGCACCTACGAGCAGTACTTC
CASSVTGTYEQYF
>-|TRBV4-2|13|-|TRBJ1-2
TGTGCCAGCAGCCATCTCAGGGACTATGGCTACACCTTC
CASSHLRDYGYTF
>-|TRBV9|12|-|TRBJ1-2
TGTGCCAGCAGCGTATTTGGGGGCGGCTACACCTTC
CASSVFGGGYTF
>once|TRBV10-3|14|-|TRBJ2-5
TGTGCCATCAGTGAGAGCAGGGGGGAAGAGACCCAGTACTTC
CAISESRGEETQYF
>-|TRBV19|15|-|TRBJ1-5
TGTGCCAGTCTTTCTCGGACGAGGCCCTTTCAGCCCCAGCATTTT
CASLSRTRPFQPQHF
>-|TRBV2|16|-|TRBJ2-3
TGTGCCAGCAGTGACTTGACAGAGTCTAGCACAGATACGCAGTATTTT
CASSDLTESSTDTQYF
>-|TRBV7-9|14|-|TRBJ1-2
TGTGCCAGCAGCTTAGGCCAGGGGAGCTATGGCTACACCTTC
CASSLGQGSYGYTF
>-|TRBV19|17|TRBD1|TRBJ1-1
TGTGCCAGTAGTATAGGTGGGCAGGGGGGCCTGAACACTGAAGCTTTCTTT
CASSIGGQGGLNTEAFF
>-|TRBV28|12|-|TRBJ2-7
TGTGCCAGCAGTTTGAGAGATGGGTGGCAGTACTTC
CASSLRDGWQYF
>-|TRBV19|15|TRBD1|TRBJ1-5
TGTGCCAGTAGTGTACAGGGGAATAGCAATCAGCCCCAGCATTTT
CASSVQGNSNQPQHF
>-|TRBV2|16|TRBD2|TRBJ2-7
TGTGCCAGCAGTGAAGTCGGGACTAGCGGGAAGAGCGAGCAGTACTTC
CASSEVGTSGKSEQYF
>few|TRBV5-4|16|TRBD1|TRBJ1-2
TGTGCCAGCAGCGCCGGACAGGGTCGGGCTAACTATGGCTACACCTTC
CASSAGQGRANYGYTF
>once|TRBV10-3|14|-|TRBJ1-2
TGTGCCATCAGTGCCTTGACAGCTAACTATGGCTACACCTTC
CAISALTANYGYTF
>-|TRBV11-2|16|-|TRBJ1-6
TGTGCCAGCAGCTTCCCCTCCAGGGTCTATAATTCACCCCTCCACTTT
CASSFPSRVYNSPLHF
>-|TRBV5-1|15|-|TRBJ2-7
TGCGCCAGCAGCTTGGTAGCAGGAAGCTCCTACGAGCAGTACTTC
CASSLVAGSSYEQYF
>few|TRBV10-3|15|-|TRBJ1-5
TGTGCCATCAGTGAGTCAGATGAAAGCAATCAGCCCCAGCATTTT
CAISESDESNQPQHF
>-|TRBV5-1|14|-|TRBJ1-4
TGCGCCAGCAGCTTGTACAGGGTCAGTGAAAAACTGTTTTTT
CASSLYRVSEKLFF
>-|TRBV5-1|15|TRBD1|TRBJ1-6
TGCGCCAGCAGCCCGAGACAGGGGTCGGATTCACCCCTCCACTTT
CASSPRQGSDSPLHF
>-|TRBV25-1|13|-|TRBJ2-2
TGTGCCAGCAGTGAATGGGGTGGTGGGGAGCTGTTTTTT
CASSEWGGGELFF
>-|TRBV2|14|-|TRBJ2-7
TGTGCCAGCAGCAAGACGGCAGGTGGACACGAGCAGTACTTC
CASSKTAGGHEQYF
>once|TRBV5-6|13|TRBD1|TRBJ1-5
TGTGCCAGCAGCCGGACGGGGACAGAACACCAGCATTTT
CASSRTGTEHQHF
>-|TRBV7-8|16|-|TRBJ1-4
TGTGCCAGCAGCGGAGCTGGGTCCGGGTTTAATGAAAAACTGTTTTTT
CASSGAGSGFNEKLFF